This T cell receptor (beta chain) was recovered during a study of CD8+ T cells in alopecia areata. Background on the study: Tofacitinib therapy lasting 6 to 18 months was followed by 6 months off drug. Disease severity was quantified as SALT score of affected scalp area. Study outcomes and limitations: Clonality was higher in lesional than normal scalp, especially in alopecia totalis/universalis.

The CDR3 length is 14 residues. Germline V gene lookup returns CDR1 SNHLY and CDR2 FYNNEI. V lost 7 bases, J lost 0 bases, and 13 bases lay in between. Treatment specified: oral pan-JAK inhibitor, 5-10 mg twice daily. Sorting of PBMCs yielded the CD4+ and CD8+ T cells. Worth noting for this clone: Its antigen is not identified.

Extraction of RNA preceded its reverse transcription into cDNA, which served as the sequencing template. Produced via immunoSEQ multiplex PCR; TCRdb's table is partial and in-frame only. The repertoire has about 160,000 clones, under 70% of them found once; the top ten carry approximately 0.9%. The clonotype originates from a human donor with alopecia areata. Sequencing used CD4+ T cells sorted from blood, obtained at week 4, from a patient treated with tofacitinib. The V gene is TRBV2, the J gene TRBJ2-7; D uncertain. For the CDR3, the DNA is TGTGCCAGCATGGTGGAACCCAGCTCCTACGAGCAGTACTTC. As protein: CASMVEPSSYEQYF.